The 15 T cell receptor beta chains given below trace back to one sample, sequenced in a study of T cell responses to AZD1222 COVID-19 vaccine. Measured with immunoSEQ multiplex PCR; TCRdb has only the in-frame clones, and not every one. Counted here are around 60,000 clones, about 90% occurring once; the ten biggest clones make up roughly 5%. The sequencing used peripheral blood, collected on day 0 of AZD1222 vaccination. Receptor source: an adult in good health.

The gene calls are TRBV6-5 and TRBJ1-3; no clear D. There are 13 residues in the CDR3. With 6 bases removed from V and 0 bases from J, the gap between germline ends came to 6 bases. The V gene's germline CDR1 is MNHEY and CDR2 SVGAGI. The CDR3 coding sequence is TGTGCCAGCAGCGAGTACTCTGGAAACACCATATATTTT. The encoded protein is CASSEYSGNTIYF.

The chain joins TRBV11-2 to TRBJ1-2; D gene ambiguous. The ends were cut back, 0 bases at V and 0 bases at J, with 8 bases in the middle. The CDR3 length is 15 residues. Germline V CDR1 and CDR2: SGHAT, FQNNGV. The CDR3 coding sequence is TGTGCCAGCAGCTTAGATCTTGATCCTAACTATGGCTACACCTTC. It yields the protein CASSLDLDPNYGYTF.

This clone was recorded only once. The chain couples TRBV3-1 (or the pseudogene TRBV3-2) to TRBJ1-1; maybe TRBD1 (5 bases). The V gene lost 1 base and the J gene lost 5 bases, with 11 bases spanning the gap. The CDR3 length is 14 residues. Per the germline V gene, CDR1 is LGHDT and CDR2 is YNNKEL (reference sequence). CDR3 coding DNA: TGTGCCAGCAGCCAAGTTGGGGGAGGGACTGAAGCTTTCTTT. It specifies CASSQVGGGTEAFF.

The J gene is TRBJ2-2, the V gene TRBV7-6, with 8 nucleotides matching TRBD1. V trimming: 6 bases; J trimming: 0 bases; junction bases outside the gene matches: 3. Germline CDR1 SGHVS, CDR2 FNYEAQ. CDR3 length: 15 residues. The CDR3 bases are TGTGCCAGCAGTAGACAGGGGCCGAACACCGGGGAGCTGTTTTTT. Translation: CASSRQGPNTGELFF. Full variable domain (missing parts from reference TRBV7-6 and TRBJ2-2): GAGVSQSPRYKVTKRGQDVALRCDPISGHVSLYWYRQALGQGPEFLTYFNYEAQQDKSGLPNDRFSAERPEGSISTLTIQRTEQRDSAMYRCASSRQGPNTGELFFGEGSRLTVL.

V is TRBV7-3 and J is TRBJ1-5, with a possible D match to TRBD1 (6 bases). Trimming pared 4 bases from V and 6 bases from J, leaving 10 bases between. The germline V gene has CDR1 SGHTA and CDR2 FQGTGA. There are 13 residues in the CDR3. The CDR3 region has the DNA TGTGCCAGCAGCTCACAGGGTGGTCAGCCCCAGCATTTT. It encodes CASSSQGGQPQHF.

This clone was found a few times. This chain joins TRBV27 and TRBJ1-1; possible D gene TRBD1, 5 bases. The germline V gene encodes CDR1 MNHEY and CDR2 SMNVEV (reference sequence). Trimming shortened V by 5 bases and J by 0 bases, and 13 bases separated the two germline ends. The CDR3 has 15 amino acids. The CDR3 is CASSKSGGMNTEAFF. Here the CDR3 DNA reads TGTGCCAGCAGTAAAAGCGGGGGAATGAACACTGAAGCTTTCTTT.

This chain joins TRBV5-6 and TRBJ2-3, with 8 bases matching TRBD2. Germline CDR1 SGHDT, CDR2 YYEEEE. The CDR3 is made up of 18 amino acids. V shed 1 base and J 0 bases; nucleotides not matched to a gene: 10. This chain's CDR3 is CASSLRGGLKGSTDTQYF. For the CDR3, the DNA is TGTGCCAGCAGCTTGCGCGGGGGGCTAAAGGGGAGCACAGATACGCAGTATTTT.

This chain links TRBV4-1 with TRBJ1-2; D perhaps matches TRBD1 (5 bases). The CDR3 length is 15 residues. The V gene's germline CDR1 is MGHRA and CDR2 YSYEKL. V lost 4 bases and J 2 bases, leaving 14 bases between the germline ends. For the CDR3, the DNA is TGCGCCAGCAGCCCGACCGGGACTGTGAACTATGGCTACACCTTC. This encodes CASSPTGTVNYGYTF.

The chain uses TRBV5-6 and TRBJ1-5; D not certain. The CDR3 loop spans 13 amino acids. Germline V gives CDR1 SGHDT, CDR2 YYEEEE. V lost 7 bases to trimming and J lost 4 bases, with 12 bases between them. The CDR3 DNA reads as TGTGCCAGCTCCCTATCTCCTAATCAGCCCCAGCATTTT. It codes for CASSLSPNQPQHF.

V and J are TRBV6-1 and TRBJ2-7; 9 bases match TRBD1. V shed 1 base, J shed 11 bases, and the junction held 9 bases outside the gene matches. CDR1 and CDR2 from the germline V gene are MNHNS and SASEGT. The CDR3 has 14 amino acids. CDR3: CASSEGGDREGKYF. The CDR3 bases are TGTGCCAGCAGTGAAGGGGGGGACAGGGAGGGGAAGTACTTC.

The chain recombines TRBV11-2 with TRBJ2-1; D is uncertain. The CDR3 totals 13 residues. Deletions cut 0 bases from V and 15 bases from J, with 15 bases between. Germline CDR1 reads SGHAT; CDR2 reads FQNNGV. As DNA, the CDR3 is TGTGCCAGCAGCTTAGAAACTGGCTTCTCACTGTTCTTC. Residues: CASSLETGFSLFF.

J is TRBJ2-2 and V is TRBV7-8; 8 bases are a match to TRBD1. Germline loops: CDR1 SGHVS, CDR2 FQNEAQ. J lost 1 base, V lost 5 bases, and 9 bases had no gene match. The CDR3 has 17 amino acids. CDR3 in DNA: TGTGCCAGCAGCAGACCTGGGACAGGCGGGAACACCGGGGAGCTGTTTTTT. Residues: CASSRPGTGGNTGELFF.

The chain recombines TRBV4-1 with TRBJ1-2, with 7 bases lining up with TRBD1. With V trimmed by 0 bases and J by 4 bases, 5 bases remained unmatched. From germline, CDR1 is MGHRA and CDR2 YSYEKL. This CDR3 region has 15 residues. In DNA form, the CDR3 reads TGCGCCAGCAGCCAAGAAGGGGGCAGTAGCTATGGCTACACCTTC. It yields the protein CASSQEGGSSYGYTF.

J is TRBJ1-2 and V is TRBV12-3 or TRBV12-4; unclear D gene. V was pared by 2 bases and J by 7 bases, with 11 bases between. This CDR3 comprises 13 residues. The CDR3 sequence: CASSLRADGGYTF. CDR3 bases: TGTGCCAGCAGTTTAAGGGCAGACGGTGGCTACACCTTC.

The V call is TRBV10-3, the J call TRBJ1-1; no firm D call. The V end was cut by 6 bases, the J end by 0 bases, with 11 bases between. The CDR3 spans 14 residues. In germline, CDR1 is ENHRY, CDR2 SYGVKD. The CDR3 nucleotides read TGTGCCATCAGCCAGACACGTTTGAACACTGAAGCTTTCTTT. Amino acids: CAISQTRLNTEAFF.